Listed below are T cell receptor beta chains from one sample, sequenced in a study of shared clonotypes between healthy human individuals. Sequenced by immunoSEQ multiplex PCR; TCRdb stores in-frame clones only, minus some. Counted here are some 680,000 clones, less than 80% occurring once; the ten biggest clones make up under 2%. Sequences were obtained from memory CD4+ T cells sorted from blood. These receptor sequences come from a woman in her thirties in good health. Each CDR3 is given with its conserved first and last residue. Fields, in order: clone size, J gene, V gene, D gene, CDR3 protein, CDR3 DNA. The D gene is left open where the match is weak. Rows give clone size only sometimes, using once, few, many, or a class for an expanded clone.

>.|TRBJ2-2|TRBV11-3|.
CASSAQRTGELFF
TGTGCCAGCAGCGCCCAGAGGACCGGGGAGCTGTTTTTT
>.|TRBJ1-5|TRBV28|.
CASSLRAGENQPQHF
TGTGCCAGCAGCCTCAGGGCAGGTGAAAATCAGCCCCAGCATTTT
>few|TRBJ1-5|TRBV7-9|.
CASSLGFNQPQHF
TGTGCCAGCAGCTTAGGATTCAATCAGCCCCAGCATTTT
>.|TRBJ2-1|TRBV2|.
CASSLDPAKRFF
TGTGCCAGCAGCCTCGACCCGGCCAAGCGGTTCTTC
>.|TRBJ2-1|TRBV14|TRBD2
CASSQGIRTSGIHNEQFF
TGTGCCAGCAGCCAAGGTATCCGGACTAGCGGGATTCACAATGAGCAGTTCTTC
>few|TRBJ1-4|TRBV28|.
CASSPRDQLFF
TGTGCCAGCAGTCCGAGGGACCAACTGTTTTTT
>.|TRBJ2-7|TRBV30|TRBD1
CAWSPGTGYEQYF
TGTGCCTGGAGTCCCGGGACAGGGTACGAGCAGTACTTC
>.|TRBJ2-5|TRBV11-2|.
CASSSGIGGGSQETQYF
TGTGCCAGCAGCTCCGGGATTGGGGGAGGTTCTCAAGAGACCCAGTACTTC
>.|TRBJ1-1|TRBV4-1|.
CASSQAPPNKNTEAFF
TGCGCCAGCAGCCAAGCTCCCCCAAATAAGAACACTGAAGCTTTCTTT
>once|TRBJ2-7|TRBV20-1|.
CSASQLYEQYF
TGCAGTGCTTCCCAACTCTACGAGCAGTACTTC
>once|TRBJ2-7|TRBV6-5|.
CASSYSSIPEQYF
TGTGCCAGCAGTTACTCATCAATCCCCGAGCAGTACTTC
>.|TRBJ1-3|TRBV2|TRBD1
CASYRGLITSGGNTIYF
TGTGCCAGTTACAGGGGGCTAATTACTTCTGGTGGAAACACCATATATTTT
>.|TRBJ2-7|TRBV7-9|.
CASRVGGTDEQYF
TGTGCCAGCAGGGTCGGGGGCACGGACGAGCAGTACTTC
>many|TRBJ2-2|TRBV7-9|.
CASSLASGNTGELFF
TGTGCCAGCAGCTTAGCTAGCGGGAACACCGGGGAGCTGTTTTTT
>.|TRBJ1-2|TRBV5-1|.
CASSLGSGLREGYTF
TGCGCCAGCAGCTTGGGGTCAGGCCTGAGGGAGGGCTACACCTTC
>.|TRBJ2-7|TRBV5-6|.
CASSLRGAGSYEQYF
TGTGCCAGCAGCTTGAGGGGCGCAGGTTCCTACGAGCAGTACTTC
>medium-sized|TRBJ2-7|TRBV28|.
CASSSLNREYEQYF
TGTGCCAGCAGTTCTTTAAACAGAGAATACGAGCAGTACTTC
>few|TRBJ1-2|TRBV28|.
CASSLNRSNYGYTF
TGTGCCAGCAGTTTAAACAGATCTAACTATGGCTACACCTTC
>.|TRBJ2-1|TRBV10-1|TRBD2
CASSPGLAGGGQFF
TGCGCCAGCAGTCCGGGACTAGCGGGAGGGGGGCAGTTCTTC
>.|TRBJ2-1|TRBV25-1|TRBD2
CASSTTGTSSNEQFF
TGTGCCAGCAGTACAACCGGGACTAGCTCGAATGAGCAGTTCTTC
>few|TRBJ2-2|TRBV30|TRBD2
CAAKRERPGELFF
TGTGCTGCAAAGCGGGAGAGGCCCGGGGAGCTGTTTTTT
>.|TRBJ1-5|TRBV29-1|.
CSVGGVGGNQPQHF
TGCAGCGTTGGCGGGGTAGGTGGCAATCAGCCCCAGCATTTT
>.|TRBJ1-2|TRBV5-1|.
CASSSLRSGVSYGYTF
TGCGCCAGCAGCTCACTACGGTCGGGGGTAAGCTATGGCTACACCTTC
>.|TRBJ2-3|TRBV7-2|.
CASSLGRGRGHHTDTQYF
TGTGCCAGCAGCTTAGGACGGGGACGGGGCCACCACACAGATACGCAGTATTTT
>.|TRBJ2-7|TRBV5-1|.
CASSLWDGGSYEQYF
TGCGCCAGCAGCTTGTGGGATGGAGGCTCCTACGAGCAGTACTTC
>.|TRBJ1-5|TRBV15|TRBD1
CATSRDRTDRDNQPQHF
TGTGCCACCAGCAGAGATCGAACCGACAGGGACAATCAGCCCCAGCATTTT
>many|TRBJ2-1|TRBV28|.
CASRPQGMLNEQFF
TGTGCCAGCAGGCCCCAGGGTATGTTGAATGAGCAGTTCTTC
>.|TRBJ2-7|TRBV5-1|.
CASSLQGPYEQYF
TGCGCCAGCAGCTTGCAGGGGCCCTACGAGCAGTACTTC
>.|TRBJ2-7|TRBV5-1|TRBD1
CASSLMTGGNEQYF
TGCGCCAGCAGCTTGATGACAGGGGGCAACGAGCAGTACTTC
>.|TRBJ2-2|TRBV11-2|TRBD1
CASSLGDRVPGELFF
TGTGCCAGCAGCTTAGGGGACAGGGTCCCCGGGGAGCTGTTTTTT
>.|TRBJ2-7|TRBV7-6|.
CASSPSPGVVEQYF
TGTGCCAGCAGCCCCTCGCCGGGAGTAGTCGAGCAGTACTTC
>.|TRBJ2-5|TRBV4-1|TRBD1
CASSQGGQGAGETQYF
TGCGCCAGCAGCCAGGGGGGACAGGGGGCTGGAGAGACCCAGTACTTC
>many|TRBJ2-7|TRBV2|TRBD1
CASSRDRERRYEQYF
TGTGCCAGCAGTCGAGACAGGGAAAGGCGGTACGAGCAGTACTTC
>.|TRBJ1-5|TRBV6-1|.
CASSERQTPIYQPQHF
TGTGCCAGCAGTGAAAGACAGACACCAATTTATCAGCCCCAGCATTTT
>once|TRBJ2-7|TRBV19|TRBD1
CASSTLQGKLVEQYF
TGTGCCAGTAGTACCCTACAGGGGAAATTGGTCGAGCAGTACTTC
>.|TRBJ2-7|TRBV30|TRBD1
CAWSNRRGYSYEQYF
TGTGCCTGGAGTAACCGCAGGGGGTACTCCTACGAGCAGTACTTC
>few|TRBJ2-5|TRBV5-1|.
CASGPGHQETQYF
TGCGCCAGCGGGCCGGGACACCAAGAGACCCAGTACTTC
>few|TRBJ2-7|TRBV7-9|.
CASSLVNYEQYF
TGTGCCAGCAGCTTAGTCAACTACGAGCAGTACTTC
>.|TRBJ2-3|TRBV2|.
CASSEVVTQYF
TGTGCCAGCAGTGAAGTGGTTACGCAGTATTTT
>few|TRBJ1-3|TRBV28|TRBD1
CASTPPSGGLSGNTIYF
TGTGCCTCTACCCCCCCCTCAGGGGGCCTCTCTGGAAACACCATATATTTT